The 26 T cell receptor beta chains reported below all come from one sample, sequenced in a study of T cell repertoires in cytomegalovirus infection. Which antigens these TCRs recognize remains unknown. TCRdb called the reads again in MiXCR, with one record for every CDR3 protein. The table includes roughly 51,000 distinct CDR3 sequences, over 15% detected once. The material was CD8+ T cells from cultured PBMCs, obtained from culture after CMV antigen stimulation. Receptors originate from a human donor in good health (CMV status not recorded). Some clones in this sample may be carry-over from other donors' samples.

Only a few counts were recorded for this clonotype. The J gene is TRBJ1-6, the V gene TRBV7-2; no clear D gene. Trimming took off 7 bases at V and 7 bases at J, with 11 bases between the two ends. CDR1 and CDR2 (germline): SGHTA, FQGNSA. This CDR3 spans 13 amino acids. The CDR3: CASTPILNSPLHF. The CDR3 DNA follows: TGTGCCAGCACCCCGATACTCAATTCACCCCTCCACTTT.

The table lists this clonotype with a few counts. The CDR3 DNA reads TGTGCCAGCAGCCACACAGGGGGCCAAGAGACCCAGTACTTC. Encoded protein: CASSHTGGQETQYF. The chain links TRBV7-9 to TRBJ2-5; 8 bases fit TRBD1. V was pared by 5 bases and J by 1 base, with 3 bases of the junction left unmatched. The CDR3 length is 14 residues. Germline values: CDR1 SEHNR, CDR2 FQNEAQ (reference sequence).

This clonotype was observed a handful of times. The chain links TRBV27 to TRBJ2-2, with 8 positions matching TRBD2. The CDR3 sequence is 16 residues long. V was pared by 4 bases and J by 5 bases, with 9 bases of the junction left unmatched. The V gene's germline CDR1 is MNHEY and CDR2 SMNVEV (reference sequence). The DNA of the CDR3 is TGTGCCAGCAGTTCCCCCGGGAGGGCCCTGACCGGGGAGCTGTTTTTT. Translated, it gives CASSSPGRALTGELFF.

The V call is TRBV20-1, the J call TRBJ1-2, with TRBD1 matching 8 bases. V dropped 6 bases and J dropped 8; count of bases not matched to a gene: 8. The CDR3 totals 12 residues. Germline values: CDR1 DFQATT, CDR2 SNEGSKA (reference sequence). The CDR3 coding sequence is TGCAGTGCCAGGGGGCTGAGTGGAGGCTACACCTTC. This gives the protein CSARGLSGGYTF.

This rearrangement joins TRBV4-3 to TRBJ2-5, with 8 bases fitting TRBD1. CDR3 length: 14 amino acids. The V and J ends lost 1 base and 4 bases, in that order; junction bases with no gene match: 2. Germline lookup yields CDR1 LGHNA and CDR2 YSLEER. DNA for the CDR3: TGCGCCAGCAGCCAAGCAGGGGGCCGAGAGACCCAGTACTTC. Protein: CASSQAGGRETQYF.

Only a few counts were recorded for this clonotype. V usage is TRBV2 and J usage is TRBJ2-3, with D maybe TRBD2 (5 bases). Germline lookup yields CDR1 SNHLY and CDR2 FYNNEI. CDR3 length equals 13 residues. Trimming shortened V by 3 bases and J by 8 bases, and 12 bases separated the two germline ends. As DNA, the CDR3 is TGTGCCAGCAGTGAGATCGCCCGGGGTACGCAGTATTTT. It translates to CASSEIARGTQYF.

By its share, this clonotype is medium-sized. This sequence joins TRBV7-8 and TRBJ2-7; D remains ambiguous. V lost 1 base to trimming and J lost 2 bases, with 21 bases between them. Germline V gives CDR1 SGHVS, CDR2 FQNEAQ. The CDR3 length is 18 residues. CDR3 region: CASSLVGLGNEWAYEQYF. CDR3 bases: TGTGCCAGCAGCTTAGTAGGTTTGGGTAATGAGTGGGCCTACGAGCAGTACTTC.

This clonotype was detected ten times or more. The CDR3 DNA is TGTGCGTCCAGCTGGGAAAACGATGGCTACACCTTC. Amino acid sequence: CASSWENDGYTF. This chain connects TRBV2 to TRBJ1-2; D is unclear. Germline-derived CDR1 and CDR2 are SNHLY and FYNNEI. The CDR3 has 12 amino acids.

This clonotype came up a few times. The rearrangement uses TRBV24-1 and TRBJ1-5; TRBD1 might be the D (5 bases). The germline V gene encodes CDR1 KGHDR and CDR2 SFDVKD. Trimming removed 3 bases at V and 0 bases at J, with 11 bases between. The CDR3 is 16 residues long. The CDR3 loop reads CATSDRRQSSNQPQHF. CDR3 in DNA: TGTGCCACCAGTGATCGTCGACAGAGTAGCAATCAGCCCCAGCATTTT.

This clonotype was found many times. The V and J genes are TRBV6-2 or TRBV6-3 and TRBJ2-7; 9 nucleotides agree with TRBD2. Germline CDR1 reads MNHEY; CDR2 reads SVGEGT. The ends lost 5 bases at V and 5 bases at J; junction bases unmatched: 7. This CDR3 contains 14 residues. As DNA, the CDR3 is TGTGCCAGCAGTCCGAGCGGGAGGAGGAACGAGCAGTACTTC. It yields the protein CASSPSGRRNEQYF.

This rearrangement joins TRBV19 to TRBJ1-1; tentative D call: TRBD1 (5 bases). The CDR3 length is 15 residues. The V end lost 2 bases, the J end lost 6 bases, and 16 bases lay between the germline ends. Germline assignment: CDR1 LNHDA and CDR2 SQIVND (reference sequence). Here the CDR3 DNA reads TGTGCCAGTAGTATATCCCACCGACAGACTCCTGAAGCTTTCTTT. Translating gives CASSISHRQTPEAFF.

This clonotype appeared a few times. The rearrangement links TRBV6-5 to TRBJ2-1, with 10 nucleotides matching TRBD2. Trimming cost V 2 bases and J 4 bases; bases outside gene matches: 2. The CDR3 runs to 15 residues. From germline, CDR1 is MNHEY and CDR2 SVGAGI. CDR3 sequence reads: CASSYRTSGYNEQFF. The DNA of the CDR3 is TGTGCCAGCAGTTACCGGACTAGCGGATACAATGAGCAGTTCTTC.

This chain connects TRBV29-1 to TRBJ2-7, with 11 bases identical to TRBD2. The germline gives CDR1 SQVTM, CDR2 ANQGSEA. With V trimmed by 6 bases and J by 4 bases, 8 bases remained unmatched. This CDR3 is 14 amino acids long. CDR3 in amino acids: CSVVGSGRAYEQYF. CDR3 sequence (DNA): TGCAGCGTAGTCGGTAGCGGGAGGGCTTACGAGCAGTACTTC.

Ten or more counts support this clonotype. The V call is TRBV7-2, the J call TRBJ2-1, with D uncertain. The germline V gene encodes CDR1 SGHTA and CDR2 FQGNSA. This CDR3 region has 15 residues. The V gene lost 4 bases and the J gene lost 0 bases, with 10 bases spanning the gap. CDR3 DNA sequence: TGTGCCAGCAGCTATAACTCCGGCTCCTACAATGAGCAGTTCTTC. Residues: CASSYNSGSYNEQFF.

This clonotype was seen a few times. The J gene is TRBJ2-7, the V gene TRBV7-8, with 11 bases lining up with TRBD2. V shed 5 bases, J shed 2 bases, and the junction held 5 bases outside the gene matches. The CDR3 is 15 residues long. The V gene's germline CDR1 is SGHVS and CDR2 FQNEAQ. The CDR3 loop is CASSTGLAEAYEQYF. The CDR3 DNA reads as TGTGCCAGCAGCACGGGACTAGCGGAGGCCTACGAGCAGTACTTC.

This clonotype was recorded a few times. This chain links TRBV29-1 with TRBJ2-7; the D is unclear. CDR1 SQVTM and CDR2 ANQGSEA come from the germline V gene. Trimming removed 1 base from V and 2 bases from J, with 12 bases in between. The CDR3 extends over 14 amino acids. The CDR3 here is CSVEGRDDTYEQYF. CDR3 DNA: TGCAGCGTTGAAGGAAGGGATGACACCTACGAGCAGTACTTC.

In its sample, this clonotype is medium-sized. DNA of the CDR3: TGCAGCGTTGACATAAGCGGATCCTCCTACGAGCAGTACTTC. This encodes CSVDISGSSYEQYF. The rearrangement uses TRBV29-1 and TRBJ2-7; possibly TRBD2 for D (5 bases). Trimming took 3 bases from V and 0 from J, leaving 12 bases between them. The V gene's germline CDR1 is SQVTM and CDR2 ANQGSEA. CDR3 size: 14 residues.

V usage is TRBV6-2 or TRBV6-3 and J usage is TRBJ2-3; 8 bases are a match to TRBD2. The CDR3 is 15 residues long. V shed 4 bases, J shed 3 bases, and the junction held 6 bases outside the gene matches. CDR1 is MNHEY, CDR2 SVGEGT, per germline. Written as DNA, the CDR3 is TGTGCCAGCAGTTCTTTAGCGGGACGGACAGATACGCAGTATTTT. This codes for CASSSLAGRTDTQYF.

J is TRBJ2-7 and V is TRBV7-2; no reliable D call. The germline CDR1 and CDR2 sequences are SGHTA and FQGNSA. The CDR3 length is 12 residues. With 1 base removed from V and 5 bases from J, the gap between germline ends came to 6 bases. The CDR3 DNA reads TGTGCCAGCAGCTTAGTAGGCCACGAGCAGTACTTC. Its protein product is CASSLVGHEQYF.

The V call is TRBV27, the J call TRBJ2-4; D unresolved. The ends were cut back, 6 bases at V and 0 bases at J, with 6 bases in the middle. CDR3 length: 13 residues. Germline V gives CDR1 MNHEY, CDR2 SMNVEV (reference sequence). The CDR3 nucleotides read TGTGCCAGCAGCCCGAAAGCCAAAAACATTCAGTACTTC. Translation: CASSPKAKNIQYF.

In DNA, the CDR3 is TGTGCCAGCAGCTTAAGTCGGGGCAACAATGAGCAGTTCTTC. This encodes CASSLSRGNNEQFF. This chain connects TRBV7-3 to TRBJ2-1; TRBD1 or TRBD2 may be the D gene (5 bases each). V was clipped by 1 base and J by 5 bases, with 9 bases between them. Germline loops: CDR1 SGHTA, CDR2 FQGTGA. The CDR3 is 14 residues long.

This clonotype was found a few times. The V and J genes are TRBV9 and TRBJ2-1, with TRBD2 matching 7 bases. The CDR3 is 18 amino acids. CDR1 is SGDLS, CDR2 YYNGEE, per germline. J gave up 0 bases and V 4 bases, and 13 bases lay outside the gene matches. CDR3 protein: CASSSARRGGSSYNEQFF. DNA of the CDR3: TGTGCCAGCAGCTCCGCCCGGAGGGGCGGGAGCTCCTACAATGAGCAGTTCTTC.

The V gene is TRBV27, the J gene TRBJ2-3; D assignment may be TRBD1 or TRBD2 (5 bases each). V lost 2 bases and J 3 bases, leaving 12 bases between the germline ends. Germline V lookup: CDR1 MNHEY, CDR2 SMNVEV (reference sequence). The CDR3 runs to 15 residues. The CDR3 DNA reads TGTGCCAGCAGTTTAGGGGGAGAAAGGACAGATACGCAGTATTTT. Translated, it gives CASSLGGERTDTQYF.

Written as DNA, the CDR3 is TGTGCCAGCACCACAGGGGGCTATGGCTACACCTTC. Its translation is CASTTGGYGYTF. V usage is TRBV9 and J usage is TRBJ1-2; 8 bases fit TRBD1. In germline, CDR1 is SGDLS, CDR2 YYNGEE. V gave up 6 bases and J gave up 4 bases; unmatched junction bases: 2. The CDR3 totals 12 residues.

The rearrangement links TRBV7-6 to TRBJ2-7; D is unclear. The germline V and J ends were trimmed by 3 bases and 6 bases, with 12 bases remaining between them. This CDR3 has 13 residues. CDR1 SGHVS and CDR2 FNYEAQ come from the germline V gene. For the CDR3, the DNA is TGTGCCAGCAGCTTGGAACCTGCCCTCGAGCAGTACTTC. Translation gives CASSLEPALEQYF. Using reference TRBV7-6 and TRBJ2-7 for the parts outside the CDR3, the full variable domain is GAGVSQSPRYKVTKRGQDVALRCDPISGHVSLYWYRQALGQGPEFLTYFNYEAQQDKSGLPNDRFSAERPEGSISTLTIQRTEQRDSAMYRCASSLEPALEQYFGPGTRLTVT.

The chain has TRBV7-6 and TRBJ2-3, with 8 nucleotides matching TRBD2. The CDR3 contains 16 residues. V shed 0 bases, J shed 2 bases, and the junction held 4 bases outside the gene matches. Germline CDR1 is SGHVS and CDR2 is FNYEAQ. The CDR3 spells CASSLAAGGYTDTQYF. CDR3 coding DNA: TGTGCCAGCAGCTTAGCGGCGGGGGGCTACACAGATACGCAGTATTTT.